Below, 26 T cell receptor beta chains from the same sample are listed, as sequenced in a study of blood T cells in healthy people across ages. Through a sample-barcoded 5' primer and a J-beta primer mix, a second PCR was run for roughly 6 to 11 cycles. MiXCR was run by TCRdb on the 5' RACE reads, yielding one entry per CDR3 protein. This table holds about 940,000 distinct CDR3 sequences, around 48% found once. Material for sequencing was blood. The receptors derive from a man aged 30 to 39 in good health.

V is TRBV20-1 and J is TRBJ1-2, with D possibly TRBD1 on 5 matching bases. With 0 bases removed from V and 8 bases from J, the gap between germline ends came to 19 bases. CDR1 is DFQATT and CDR2 is SNEGSKA in the germline V gene (reference sequence). The CDR3 runs to 15 residues. CDR3 DNA sequence: TGCAGTGCTAGAGATAACCCAACTACAGGTTCCGGCTACACCTTC. Translated, it gives CSARDNPTTGSGYTF.

This clonotype has more than one count but fewer than ten. The CDR3 DNA follows: TGCAGCGTTGGACGGTTGGATGAGCAGTTCTTC. Translation: CSVGRLDEQFF. The gene calls are TRBV29-1 and TRBJ2-1; D not resolved. Trimming took off 4 bases at V and 8 bases at J, with 9 bases between the two ends. Looked up from germline, CDR1 is SQVTM and CDR2 is ANQGSEA. The CDR3 runs to 11 residues.

This chain connects TRBV7-2 to TRBJ1-2, with TRBD1 matching over 12 bases. Germline V gene lookup returns CDR1 SGHTA and CDR2 FQGNSA. The ends lost 3 bases at V and 8 bases at J; junction bases unmatched: 4. This CDR3 has 14 amino acids. The CDR3 region is CASSFGTGGVGYTF. The CDR3 nucleotides are TGTGCCAGCAGCTTCGGGACAGGGGGCGTCGGCTACACCTTC.

The chain recombines TRBV7-8 with TRBJ1-2; D may be TRBD1 (6 bases). The germline gives CDR1 SGHVS, CDR2 FQNEAQ. The CDR3 contains 15 residues. V was shortened by 3 bases and J by 8 bases, with 19 bases between the two germline ends. The CDR3 spells CASSFSGTTPSGYTF. In DNA form, the CDR3 reads TGTGCCAGCAGCTTTTCCGGGACAACTCCCTCAGGCTACACCTTC.

With regard to this clonotype: An end of the junction does not agree with germline; a read error may underlie this. The J gene is TRBJ2-7, the V gene TRBV29-1; 7 bases align to TRBD2. Germline loops: CDR1 SQVTM, CDR2 ANQGSEA. The CDR3 loop spans 13 amino acids. The CDR3: CSVAKRGTYERYF. The CDR3 DNA follows: TGCAGCGTTGCAAAGCGGGGAACCTACGAGCGGTACTTC.

The gene calls are TRBV27 and TRBJ2-7; D is perhaps TRBD2 (5 bases). Germline CDR1 and CDR2: MNHEY and SMNVEV (reference sequence). The CDR3 length is 14 residues. Trimming shortened V by 5 bases and J by 2 bases, and 13 bases separated the two germline ends. In DNA, the CDR3 is TGTGCCAGCAGTCCCAGAGGGTATCCCTACGAGCAGTACTTC. Residues: CASSPRGYPYEQYF.

V usage is TRBV13 and J usage is TRBJ2-1; 7 nucleotides align to TRBD2. CDR1 and CDR2 from the germline V gene are PRHDT and FYEKMQ (reference sequence). The CDR3 totals 16 residues. V lost 5 bases and J lost 5; bases outside the gene matches: 12. CDR3 DNA sequence: TGTGCCAGCAGCCCATGGTTGGGACTACCGAACAATGAGCAGTTCTTC. This translates into CASSPWLGLPNNEQFF.

This clonotype was observed a few times. V and J are TRBV3-1 and TRBJ2-5; D is perhaps TRBD2 (6 bases). V dropped 5 bases and J dropped 2 bases, with 15 bases sitting between them. Per germline, CDR1 LGHDT and CDR2 YNNKEL (reference sequence). The length of the CDR3 is 15 residues. DNA of the CDR3: TGTGCCAGCAGCATATGGAGCGGAGGGCAAGAGACCCAGTACTTC. Translation gives CASSIWSGGQETQYF.

The chain has TRBV10-2 and TRBJ1-2; D may be TRBD1 (6 bases). The germline CDR1 and CDR2 sequences are WSHSY and SAAADI. This CDR3 has 13 amino acids. Trimming stripped 0 bases from V and 7 bases from J, with 9 bases between. CDR3 protein: CASSESGAAGYTF. CDR3 DNA sequence: TGCGCCAGCAGTGAGTCGGGGGCGGCTGGCTACACCTTC.

The chain is built from TRBV18 and TRBJ2-3; D is possibly TRBD2 (6 bases). The CDR3 runs to 15 residues. The V end lost 3 bases, the J end lost 1 base, and 11 bases lay between the germline ends. Germline assignment: CDR1 KGHSH and CDR2 LQKENI. In DNA form, the CDR3 reads TGTGCCAGCTCACCCGTACCGGGGGGCACAGATACGCAGTATTTT. This codes for CASSPVPGGTDTQYF.

The chain uses TRBV5-4 and TRBJ2-3; 9 nucleotides align to TRBD2. Germline V CDR1 and CDR2: SGHNT, YYREEE (reference sequence). This CDR3 contains 15 residues. Unmatched junction bases numbered 5, after V lost 5 bases and J lost 1 base. The CDR3 nucleotides are TGTGCCAGCAGATCGACTAGCGGAGGCACAGATACGCAGTATTTT. Protein sequence: CASRSTSGGTDTQYF.

The chain recombines TRBV7-2 with TRBJ1-5, with D perhaps matching TRBD1 (6 bases). V gave up 8 bases and J gave up 7 bases, with 18 bases separating them. Germline V gene data show CDR1 as SGHTA and CDR2 as FQGNSA. The CDR3 spans 14 residues. The CDR3 DNA is TGTGCCAGCGGCGAAAACAGGGTCAAACAGCCCCAGCATTTT. It codes for CASGENRVKQPQHF.

This clonotype was counted ten times or more. The V call is TRBV20-1, the J call TRBJ2-3, with D hard to call. The CDR3 has 10 amino acids. Germline CDR1 is DFQATT and CDR2 is SNEGSKA (reference sequence). V lost 5 bases and J 6 bases, leaving 6 bases between the germline ends. CDR3 sequence reads: CSAPLDTQYF. In nucleotides, the CDR3 is TGCAGTGCTCCTCTCGATACGCAGTATTTT.

V gene TRBV3-1 combines with J gene TRBJ2-5, with TRBD1 as a possible D gene (6 bases). Per the germline V gene, CDR1 is LGHDT and CDR2 is YNNKEL (reference sequence). This CDR3 comprises 14 residues. The V end was cut by 1 base, the J end by 6 bases, with 12 bases between. CDR3 DNA sequence: TGTGCCAGCAGCCAAGCGGGGACAATCAAGACCCAGTACTTC. Translated: CASSQAGTIKTQYF.

This clonotype has more than one count but fewer than ten. CDR3 coding DNA: TGTGCCAGCAGTTACGGGGACAGCCGAAATTCACCCCTCCACTTT. Amino acids: CASSYGDSRNSPLHF. The chain uses TRBV6-5 and TRBJ1-6; 7 bases are shared with TRBD1. Losses at the gene ends were 2 bases for V and 7 bases for J; bases not matched to a gene: 5. The CDR3 is made up of 15 amino acids. Germline V CDR1 and CDR2: MNHEY, SVGAGI.

This chain links TRBV12-3 or TRBV12-4 with TRBJ2-3; D call uncertain. CDR3 length equals 12 residues. Deletions cut 2 bases from V and 3 bases from J, with 3 bases between. The CDR3, as DNA: TGTGCCAGCAGTTTACAGACAGATACGCAGTATTTT. Translation gives CASSLQTDTQYF.

V is TRBV6-5 and J is TRBJ2-6, with D hard to call. This CDR3 has 19 amino acids. V was trimmed by 0 bases and J by 0 bases, leaving 15 bases between them. The germline V gene encodes CDR1 MNHEY and CDR2 SVGAGI. The CDR3 protein is CASSYSLRGRYSGANVLTF. The CDR3 bases are TGTGCCAGCAGTTACTCCCTACGTGGACGGTACTCTGGGGCCAACGTCCTGACTTTC.

Turning to this clonotype: A junction end diverges from the germline sequence, so it may reflect a read error. The rearrangement links TRBV3-1 to TRBJ1-2; 8 nucleotides match TRBD1. Germline lookup yields CDR1 LGHDT and CDR2 YNNKEL (reference sequence). The CDR3 is 13 amino acids. This chain's CDR3 is CASSRDRGAGCTF. CDR3 in DNA: TGTGCCAGCAGCCGAGACAGGGGCGCGGGCTGCACCTTC.

The CDR3 DNA sequence: TGCAGTGGGAGACAGGCTTCGGATACGCAGTATTTT. This translates into CSGRQASDTQYF. The chain is built from TRBV20-1 and TRBJ2-3; perhaps TRBD1 as D (6 bases). The CDR3 consists of 12 residues. Trimming removed 7 bases at V and 6 bases at J, with 14 bases between. CDR1 and CDR2 from the germline V gene are DFQATT and SNEGSKA (reference sequence).

Concerning this clonotype: At one boundary the junction diverges from the germline segment, which might be a read error. DNA for the CDR3: TGTGCCAGCAGTTTAGATGGCGGGGGAGAGACCCAGTACTTC. Translated, it gives CASSLDGGGETQYF. The V and J genes are TRBV7-2 and TRBJ2-4; 7 bases line up with TRBD2. With the DNA end fitting TRBJ2-5 better, the J assignment may be wrong. CDR1 and CDR2 (germline): SGHTA, FQGNSA. The CDR3 contains 14 residues.

The V gene is TRBV7-2, the J gene TRBJ2-7; D uncertain. The better agreement between TRBJ2-5 and the DNA end casts doubt on the J call. The CDR3 contains 15 residues. Germline-derived CDR1 and CDR2 are SGHTA and FQGNSA. The CDR3 spells CASSFPGPIKETQYF. The DNA of the CDR3 is TGTGCCAGCAGCTTCCCCGGACCGATAAAAGAGACCCAGTACTTC.

This clonotype was seen just once. V is TRBV29-1 and J is TRBJ2-7, with a tentative D call TRBD2 (6 bases). Germline loops: CDR1 SQVTM, CDR2 ANQGSEA. The CDR3 extends over 13 amino acids. Trimming cost V 3 bases and J 2 bases, with 11 bases left between them. CDR3 nucleotides: TGCAGCGTTGACCGGGGACTTACCTACGAGCAGTACTTC. Translating it yields CSVDRGLTYEQYF.

The chain employs TRBV6-6 and TRBJ1-2; D gene unclear. CDR1 and CDR2 (germline): MNHNY, SVGAGI (reference sequence). The CDR3 consists of 13 residues. Trimming took 8 bases from V and 9 from J, leaving 19 bases between them. The CDR3 is CASSEDSPYRYTF. CDR3 nucleotide sequence: TGTGCCAGCTCTGAAGACTCTCCGTATCGCTACACCTTC.

This clonotype was observed once. The rearrangement uses TRBV6-5 and TRBJ1-2; D not certain. V was cut by 2 bases and J by 4 bases, with 11 bases left in between. The CDR3 runs to 14 residues. Per germline, CDR1 MNHEY and CDR2 SVGAGI. In DNA, the CDR3 is TGTGCCAGCAGTTACGCCTTACGGGGCTATGGCTACACCTTC. Translation gives CASSYALRGYGYTF.

This clonotype was detected ten times or more. The rearrangement uses TRBV12-3 or TRBV12-4 and TRBJ2-1; the match to TRBD2 covers 10 bases. After removal of 7 bases from V and 4 bases from J, the junction contained 7 bases not matched to a gene. The CDR3 runs 15 residues. The DNA of the CDR3 is TGTGCCAGCACCATAGCGGGGGGCTCTTACAATGAGCAGTTCTTC. It specifies CASTIAGGSYNEQFF.

V usage is TRBV6-2 or TRBV6-3 and J usage is TRBJ2-1; maybe TRBD2 (6 bases). V dropped 6 bases and J dropped 5 bases, with 14 bases sitting between them. From germline, CDR1 is MNHEY and CDR2 SVGEGT. The CDR3 extends over 14 amino acids. The CDR3: CASRVGGINNEQFF. CDR3 in DNA: TGTGCCAGCAGGGTCGGGGGTATAAACAATGAGCAGTTCTTC.